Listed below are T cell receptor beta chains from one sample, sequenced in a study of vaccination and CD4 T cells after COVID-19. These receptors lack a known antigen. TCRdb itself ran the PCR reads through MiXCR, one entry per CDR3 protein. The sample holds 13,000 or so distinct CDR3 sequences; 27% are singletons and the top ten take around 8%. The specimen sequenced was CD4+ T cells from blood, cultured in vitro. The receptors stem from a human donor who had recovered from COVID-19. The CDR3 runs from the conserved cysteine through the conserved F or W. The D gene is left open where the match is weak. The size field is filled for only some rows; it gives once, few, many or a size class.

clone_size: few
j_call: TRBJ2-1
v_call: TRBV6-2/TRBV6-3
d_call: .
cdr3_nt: TGTGCCAGCACCTACCGCCCCCGCGTGAATTTGACCTCCTACAATGAGCAGTTCTTC
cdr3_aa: CASTYRPRVNLTSYNEQFF

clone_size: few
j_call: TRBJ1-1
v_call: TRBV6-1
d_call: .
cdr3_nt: TGTGCCAGCAGCCGAAGAAGGGGGGCTGTTGAAGCTTTCTTT
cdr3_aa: CASSRRRGAVEAFF

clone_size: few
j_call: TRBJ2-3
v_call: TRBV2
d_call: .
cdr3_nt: TGTGCCAGCAGTGAAAGCGCTAGCACAGATACGCAGTATTTT
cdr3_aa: CASSESASTDTQYF

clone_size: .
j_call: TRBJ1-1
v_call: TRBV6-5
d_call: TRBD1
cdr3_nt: TGTGCCAGCAGTTACCCCTCTACTGGACAGGGGGCCTTGAACACTGAAGCTTTCTTT
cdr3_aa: CASSYPSTGQGALNTEAFF